These T cell receptor beta chains were read from a single sample in a study of blood T cell repertoires in COVID-19. Libraries were prepared by immunoSEQ multiplex PCR; TCRdb keeps only in-frame clonotypes and omits some of them. The sample includes over 80,000 clones, over 75% of them seen just once. The sequenced sample was peripheral blood. These receptors were collected from a woman aged 80 or over with acute or convalescent COVID-19. Both conserved end residues are part of each CDR3. A D gene is named only where the DNA matches it firmly. Clone size, where shown, is once, few, many, or a class for clones that have expanded.

clone size: few; V gene: TRBV5-5; J gene: TRBJ2-7; D gene: TRBD1; CDR3 DNA: TGTGCCAGCAGTTTAGGCCAACCGGGACAGGGACAGTACGAGCAGTACTTC; CDR3 protein: CASSLGQPGQGQYEQYF
clone size: once; V gene: TRBV5-1; J gene: TRBJ2-1; D gene: NA; CDR3 DNA: TGCGCCAGCAGCTTGGATGTAGCGGAAGAGCAGTTCTTC; CDR3 protein: CASSLDVAEEQFF
clone size: NA; V gene: TRBV9; J gene: TRBJ2-3; D gene: NA; CDR3 DNA: TGTGCCAGCACTTCCCAGTTGGATACGCAGTATTTT; CDR3 protein: CASTSQLDTQYF
clone size: NA; V gene: TRBV28; J gene: TRBJ2-7; D gene: TRBD2; CDR3 DNA: TGTGCCAGCAGTTTAGCCGGGGGGGTCTACGAGCAGTACTTC; CDR3 protein: CASSLAGGVYEQYF
clone size: NA; V gene: TRBV18; J gene: TRBJ1-5; D gene: TRBD1; CDR3 DNA: TGTGCCAGCTCACCACCGGGGACAGGGGGAGATCAGCCCCAGCATTTT; CDR3 protein: CASSPPGTGGDQPQHF
clone size: NA; V gene: TRBV7-2; J gene: TRBJ1-1; D gene: TRBD1; CDR3 DNA: TGTGCCAGCAGCAGGGACAGGGGGATGAACACTGAAGCTTTCTTT; CDR3 protein: CASSRDRGMNTEAFF
clone size: NA; V gene: TRBV18; J gene: TRBJ1-2; D gene: NA; CDR3 DNA: TGTGCCAGCTCACCGTCCGCAGGGAGGAACTATGGCTACACCTTC; CDR3 protein: CASSPSAGRNYGYTF
clone size: NA; V gene: TRBV28; J gene: TRBJ2-2; D gene: TRBD1; CDR3 DNA: TGTGCCAGCAGTTTATCAGCGTACAGGGGGCGAGGTAACACCGGGGAGCTGTTTTTT; CDR3 protein: CASSLSAYRGRGNTGELFF
clone size: NA; V gene: TRBV7-8; J gene: TRBJ2-3; D gene: TRBD2; CDR3 DNA: TGTGCCAGCAGCTTAGGGGCTCTAGCGGGGTACACAGATACGCAGTATTTT; CDR3 protein: CASSLGALAGYTDTQYF
clone size: NA; V gene: TRBV19; J gene: TRBJ2-3; D gene: NA; CDR3 DNA: TGTGCCAGTAGTATAGGGGGCAGAGGCACAGATACGCAGTATTTT; CDR3 protein: CASSIGGRGTDTQYF
clone size: NA; V gene: TRBV15; J gene: TRBJ1-2; D gene: NA; CDR3 DNA: TGTGCCACCAGCAGAGGCCGGGACACCTCCTATGGCTACACCTTC; CDR3 protein: CATSRGRDTSYGYTF
clone size: few; V gene: TRBV4-1; J gene: TRBJ2-2; D gene: NA; CDR3 DNA: TGCGCCAGCAGCCCCGCCAGGGGCGTAAACACCGGGGAGCTGTTTTTT; CDR3 protein: CASSPARGVNTGELFF
clone size: NA; V gene: TRBV24-1; J gene: TRBJ2-1; D gene: TRBD1; CDR3 DNA: TGTGCCACCAGTGATTCTAGTCCGGACAGGCCCAATGAGCAGTTCTTC; CDR3 protein: CATSDSSPDRPNEQFF
clone size: NA; V gene: TRBV13; J gene: TRBJ2-5; D gene: TRBD2; CDR3 DNA: TGTGCCAGCGGGGGGGATAGCCAAGAGACCCAGTACTTC; CDR3 protein: CASGGDSQETQYF
clone size: NA; V gene: TRBV11-2; J gene: TRBJ2-2; D gene: TRBD2; CDR3 DNA: TGTGCCAGCAGCTTACTCCGGGAGGTCGGGGAGCTGTTTTTT; CDR3 protein: CASSLLREVGELFF
clone size: NA; V gene: TRBV7-9; J gene: TRBJ1-2; D gene: NA; CDR3 DNA: TGTGCCAGCAGCTTAGGAGTTGGACAGCTGACTAACTATGGCTACACCTTC; CDR3 protein: CASSLGVGQLTNYGYTF
clone size: NA; V gene: TRBV15; J gene: TRBJ2-1; D gene: TRBD2; CDR3 DNA: TGTGCCACCAGCAGAGTTAGCGGGGGGGCCTACAATGAGCAGTTCTTC; CDR3 protein: CATSRVSGGAYNEQFF
clone size: NA; V gene: TRBV5-4; J gene: TRBJ2-7; D gene: TRBD1; CDR3 DNA: TGTGCCAGCAGCTTGGGGGACAGGGGATATCTCGAGCAGTACTTC; CDR3 protein: CASSLGDRGYLEQYF
clone size: NA; V gene: TRBV5-4; J gene: TRBJ1-2; D gene: NA; CDR3 DNA: TGTGCCAGCAGCATACAGGGACCCCTGGGCTATGGCTACACCTTC; CDR3 protein: CASSIQGPLGYGYTF
clone size: NA; V gene: TRBV4-1; J gene: TRBJ2-3; D gene: TRBD2; CDR3 DNA: TGCGCCAGCAGCTTCCGACAGGGAGGGGGACTAGCAAGCCCAGATACGCAGTATTTT; CDR3 protein: CASSFRQGGGLASPDTQYF
clone size: NA; V gene: TRBV11-3; J gene: TRBJ2-1; D gene: NA; CDR3 DNA: TGTGCCAGCAGCTTAGAGAGCGGGTTAGGCTACAATGAGCAGTTCTTC; CDR3 protein: CASSLESGLGYNEQFF
clone size: NA; V gene: TRBV28; J gene: TRBJ1-5; D gene: TRBD1; CDR3 DNA: TGTGCCAGCAGGACAGGGGATAGCAATCAGCCCCAGCATTTT; CDR3 protein: CASRTGDSNQPQHF
clone size: once; V gene: TRBV6-5; J gene: TRBJ2-2; D gene: NA; CDR3 DNA: TGTGCCAGCAGTTACTCGGCAGTCGGAGGCACCGGGGAGCTGTTTTTT; CDR3 protein: CASSYSAVGGTGELFF
clone size: NA; V gene: TRBV6-1; J gene: TRBJ1-1; D gene: NA; CDR3 DNA: TGTGCCAGCAGTGATCGCCAGGCAGGGCTGAACACTGAAGCTTTCTTT; CDR3 protein: CASSDRQAGLNTEAFF
clone size: NA; V gene: TRBV30; J gene: TRBJ1-3; D gene: TRBD1; CDR3 DNA: TGTGCCTGGAGTGTAAAAGGGGGCTCGAACACCATATATTTT; CDR3 protein: CAWSVKGGSNTIYF
clone size: NA; V gene: TRBV5-1; J gene: TRBJ2-2; D gene: NA; CDR3 DNA: TGCGCCAGCAGCTTACCCCAGGGAAGCGGGGAGCTGTTTTTT; CDR3 protein: CASSLPQGSGELFF
clone size: NA; V gene: TRBV27; J gene: TRBJ1-4; D gene: TRBD1; CDR3 DNA: TGTGCCAGCAGTTTCTGGGACAGTGAAAAACTGTTTTTT; CDR3 protein: CASSFWDSEKLFF
clone size: NA; V gene: TRBV4-3; J gene: TRBJ1-2; D gene: TRBD1; CDR3 DNA: TGCGCCAGCAGCCAAGTAGGGGGCGACTATGGCTACACCTTC; CDR3 protein: CASSQVGGDYGYTF
clone size: NA; V gene: TRBV5-1; J gene: TRBJ2-5; D gene: NA; CDR3 DNA: TGCGCCAGCAGTTCCACCGGGACTCTTCTAGAGACCCAGTACTTC; CDR3 protein: CASSSTGTLLETQYF
clone size: NA; V gene: TRBV5-1; J gene: TRBJ2-1; D gene: TRBD2; CDR3 DNA: TGCGCCAGCAGCTTGGGACCCCCCGGGACTAGCGAGAACAATGAGCAGTTCTTC; CDR3 protein: CASSLGPPGTSENNEQFF
clone size: NA; V gene: TRBV2; J gene: TRBJ2-5; D gene: NA; CDR3 DNA: TGTGCCAGCAGTGAAGGAGGACAGGCGGGGGAGACCCAGTACTTC; CDR3 protein: CASSEGGQAGETQYF
clone size: NA; V gene: TRBV5-1; J gene: TRBJ1-1; D gene: NA; CDR3 DNA: TGCGCCAGCAGCTTGCAGGGGTGGAACACTGAAGCTTTCTTT; CDR3 protein: CASSLQGWNTEAFF
clone size: NA; V gene: TRBV19; J gene: TRBJ2-3; D gene: NA; CDR3 DNA: TGTGCCAGTAGTACGGGCGGGGAATGGGCAGATACGCAGTATTTT; CDR3 protein: CASSTGGEWADTQYF
clone size: once; V gene: TRBV6-1; J gene: TRBJ2-2; D gene: NA; CDR3 DNA: TGTGCCAGCAGTGAACTTCCTTACACCGGGGAGCTGTTTTTT; CDR3 protein: CASSELPYTGELFF
clone size: NA; V gene: TRBV9; J gene: TRBJ2-7; D gene: TRBD2; CDR3 DNA: TGTGCCAGCAGCGTAGGGTCTAGCGGGAGTTTATACGAGCAGTACTTC; CDR3 protein: CASSVGSSGSLYEQYF
clone size: NA; V gene: TRBV3-1/TRBV3-2; J gene: TRBJ2-7; D gene: NA; CDR3 DNA: TGTGCCAGCAGCCCCCGGCAGGGGTTCTACGAGCAGTACTTC; CDR3 protein: CASSPRQGFYEQYF
clone size: NA; V gene: TRBV9; J gene: TRBJ1-1; D gene: NA; CDR3 DNA: TGTGCCAGCAGCGTAGGGTACAGGGAGAGGTGGGACACTGAAGCTTTCTTT; CDR3 protein: CASSVGYRERWDTEAFF
clone size: NA; V gene: TRBV28; J gene: TRBJ2-3; D gene: TRBD2; CDR3 DNA: TGTGCCAGCAGTTTCCGGCTAGCGGGAGGAGATACGCAGTATTTT; CDR3 protein: CASSFRLAGGDTQYF
clone size: NA; V gene: TRBV13; J gene: TRBJ2-5; D gene: TRBD2; CDR3 DNA: TGTGCCAGCAGCTTAGTAGCGGGAGGGCTGGAGACCCAGTACTTC; CDR3 protein: CASSLVAGGLETQYF
clone size: NA; V gene: TRBV24-1; J gene: TRBJ2-7; D gene: TRBD1; CDR3 DNA: TGTGCCACCAGTGATGCCGGGACAGGGTACGAGCAGTACTTC; CDR3 protein: CATSDAGTGYEQYF
clone size: once; V gene: TRBV7-2; J gene: TRBJ1-6; D gene: NA; CDR3 DNA: TGTGCCAGCAGCTTAAGCAGGGCGCGTAATTCACCCCTCCACTTT; CDR3 protein: CASSLSRARNSPLHF
clone size: NA; V gene: TRBV7-9; J gene: TRBJ1-1; D gene: NA; CDR3 DNA: TGTGCCAGCAGCGCCCGGGAGAACACTGAAGCTTTCTTT; CDR3 protein: CASSARENTEAFF
clone size: NA; V gene: TRBV5-1; J gene: TRBJ1-5; D gene: TRBD1; CDR3 DNA: TGCGCCAGCAGCCCAGGGGACAGTTATAGCAATCAGCCCCAGCATTTT; CDR3 protein: CASSPGDSYSNQPQHF
clone size: NA; V gene: TRBV12-3/TRBV12-4; J gene: TRBJ1-1; D gene: NA; CDR3 DNA: TGTGCCAGCAAAGTTGCGAGCACTGAAGCTTTCTTT; CDR3 protein: CASKVASTEAFF
clone size: NA; V gene: TRBV6-5; J gene: TRBJ2-3; D gene: NA; CDR3 DNA: TGTGCCAGCAGTTACTCCGGGGGGCACACAGATACGCAGTATTTT; CDR3 protein: CASSYSGGHTDTQYF
clone size: NA; V gene: TRBV28; J gene: TRBJ2-2; D gene: TRBD2; CDR3 DNA: TGTGCCAGCAGGCGACTAGCGGGACCCACCGGGGAGCTGTTTTTT; CDR3 protein: CASRRLAGPTGELFF
clone size: once; V gene: TRBV10-3; J gene: TRBJ2-1; D gene: TRBD2; CDR3 DNA: TGTGCCATCAGTGGAATTTCGACTAGCGGGAGGGCCCCGATCAATGAGCAGTTCTTC; CDR3 protein: CAISGISTSGRAPINEQFF
clone size: NA; V gene: TRBV27; J gene: TRBJ1-1; D gene: TRBD1; CDR3 DNA: TGTGCCAGCAGGGGGACAGGGAGGACTGAAGCTTTCTTT; CDR3 protein: CASRGTGRTEAFF
clone size: NA; V gene: TRBV28; J gene: TRBJ2-7; D gene: NA; CDR3 DNA: TGTGCCAGCACCATTGATTCGGGGGGCGCCTACGAGCAGTACTTC; CDR3 protein: CASTIDSGGAYEQYF
clone size: NA; V gene: TRBV7-2; J gene: TRBJ2-3; D gene: TRBD2; CDR3 DNA: TGTGCCAGCAGCGCTAGCGGGACGGGGGGCACAGATACGCAGTATTTT; CDR3 protein: CASSASGTGGTDTQYF
clone size: NA; V gene: TRBV7-6; J gene: TRBJ2-7; D gene: TRBD2; CDR3 DNA: TGTGCCAGCAGCTTGGGACTTCCCAGCGGGGAGGCTTACGAGCAGTACTTC; CDR3 protein: CASSLGLPSGEAYEQYF
clone size: once; V gene: TRBV18; J gene: TRBJ1-1; D gene: NA; CDR3 DNA: TGTGCCAGCTCGATTGGGGGGTTGAGCACTGAAGCTTTCTTT; CDR3 protein: CASSIGGLSTEAFF